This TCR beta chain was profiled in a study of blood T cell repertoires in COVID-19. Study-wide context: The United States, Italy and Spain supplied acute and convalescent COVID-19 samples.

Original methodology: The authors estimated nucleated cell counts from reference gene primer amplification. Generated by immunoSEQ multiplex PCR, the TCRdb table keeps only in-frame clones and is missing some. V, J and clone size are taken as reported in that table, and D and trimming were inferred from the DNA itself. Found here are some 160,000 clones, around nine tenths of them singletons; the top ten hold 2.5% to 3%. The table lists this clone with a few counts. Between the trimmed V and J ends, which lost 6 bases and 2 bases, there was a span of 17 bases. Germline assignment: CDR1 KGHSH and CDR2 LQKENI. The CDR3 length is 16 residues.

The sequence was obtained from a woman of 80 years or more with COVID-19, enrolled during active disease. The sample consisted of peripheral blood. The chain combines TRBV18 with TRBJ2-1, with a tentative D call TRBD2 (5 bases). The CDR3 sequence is CASSAEAGIPYNEQFF. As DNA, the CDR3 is TGTGCCAGCTCGGCCGAGGCCGGGATCCCCTACAATGAGCAGTTCTTC.